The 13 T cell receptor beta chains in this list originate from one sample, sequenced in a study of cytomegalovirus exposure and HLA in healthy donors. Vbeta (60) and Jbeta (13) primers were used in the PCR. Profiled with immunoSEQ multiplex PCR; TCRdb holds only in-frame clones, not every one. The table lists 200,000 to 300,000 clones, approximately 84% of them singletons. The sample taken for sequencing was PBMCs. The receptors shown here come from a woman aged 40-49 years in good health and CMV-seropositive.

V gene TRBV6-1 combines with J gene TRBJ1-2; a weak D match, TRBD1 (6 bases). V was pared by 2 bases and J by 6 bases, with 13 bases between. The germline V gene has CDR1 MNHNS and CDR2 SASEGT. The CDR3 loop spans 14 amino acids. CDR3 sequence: CASSERGARDGYTF. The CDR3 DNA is TGTGCCAGCAGTGAACGGGGGGCGAGGGATGGCTACACCTTC.

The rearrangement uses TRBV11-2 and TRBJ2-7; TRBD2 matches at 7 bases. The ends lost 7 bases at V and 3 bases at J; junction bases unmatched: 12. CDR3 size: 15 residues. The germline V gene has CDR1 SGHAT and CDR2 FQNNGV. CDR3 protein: CASKQDRSGIYEQYF. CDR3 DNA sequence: TGTGCCAGCAAGCAAGATAGAAGCGGGATCTACGAGCAGTACTTC.

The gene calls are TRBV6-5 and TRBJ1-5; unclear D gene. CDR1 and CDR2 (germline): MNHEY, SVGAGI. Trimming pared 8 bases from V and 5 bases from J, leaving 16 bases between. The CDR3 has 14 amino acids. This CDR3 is CASCHSSGDQPQHF. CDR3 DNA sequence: TGTGCCAGCTGTCATAGCAGCGGGGATCAGCCCCAGCATTTT.

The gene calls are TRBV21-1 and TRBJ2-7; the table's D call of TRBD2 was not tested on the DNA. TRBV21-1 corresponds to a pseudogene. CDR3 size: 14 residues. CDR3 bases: TGTGCCAGCAGCAAAGTACCGGAGGAGTACGAGCAGTACTTC. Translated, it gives CASSKVPEEYEQYF.

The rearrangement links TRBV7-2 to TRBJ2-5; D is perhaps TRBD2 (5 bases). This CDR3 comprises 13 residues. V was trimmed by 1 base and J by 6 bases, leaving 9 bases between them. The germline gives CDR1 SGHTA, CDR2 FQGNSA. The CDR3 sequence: CASSLGSGQTQYF. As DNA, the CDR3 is TGTGCCAGCAGCTTAGGAAGCGGCCAGACCCAGTACTTC.

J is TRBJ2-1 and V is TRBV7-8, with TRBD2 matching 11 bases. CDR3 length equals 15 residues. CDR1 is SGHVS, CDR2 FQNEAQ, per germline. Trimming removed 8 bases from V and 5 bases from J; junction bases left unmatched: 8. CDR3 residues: CASGLFSGRDNEQFF. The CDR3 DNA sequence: TGTGCCAGCGGCCTATTTAGCGGGAGGGACAATGAGCAGTTCTTC.

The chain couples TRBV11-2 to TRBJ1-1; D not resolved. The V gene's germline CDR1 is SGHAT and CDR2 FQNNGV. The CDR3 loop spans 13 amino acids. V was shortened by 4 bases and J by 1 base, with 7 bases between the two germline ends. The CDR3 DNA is TGTGCCAGCAGCTATCGGGAGAACACTGAAGCTTTCTTT. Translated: CASSYRENTEAFF. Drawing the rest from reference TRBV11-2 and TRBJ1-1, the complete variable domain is EAGVAQSPRYKIIEKRQSVAFWCNPISGHATLYWYQQILGQGPKLLIQFQNNGVVDDSQLPKDRFSAERLKGVDSTLKIQPAKLEDSAVYLCASSYRENTEAFFGQGTRLTVV.

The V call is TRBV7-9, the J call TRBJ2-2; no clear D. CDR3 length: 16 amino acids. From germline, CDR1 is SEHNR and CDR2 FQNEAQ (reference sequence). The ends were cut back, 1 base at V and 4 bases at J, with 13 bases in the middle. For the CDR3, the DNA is TGTGCCAGCAGCTTAGTGAGGCCCATGGGCACCGGGGAGCTGTTTTTT. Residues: CASSLVRPMGTGELFF.

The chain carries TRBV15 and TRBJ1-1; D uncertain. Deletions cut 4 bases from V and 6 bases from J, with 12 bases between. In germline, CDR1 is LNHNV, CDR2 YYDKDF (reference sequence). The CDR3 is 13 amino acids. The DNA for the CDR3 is TGTGCCACCAGCATCGGGAAGGGCGCTGAAGCTTTCTTT. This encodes CATSIGKGAEAFF.

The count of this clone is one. The CDR3 region is CASRGSLGPGTEAFF. For the CDR3, the DNA is TGTGCCAGCAGGGGCTCCCTTGGGCCGGGGACTGAAGCTTTCTTT. The chain joins TRBV28 to TRBJ1-1; no reliable D call. Per the germline V gene, CDR1 is MDHEN and CDR2 is SYDVKM. CDR3 size: 15 residues. V was cut by 6 bases and J by 5 bases, with 19 bases left in between.

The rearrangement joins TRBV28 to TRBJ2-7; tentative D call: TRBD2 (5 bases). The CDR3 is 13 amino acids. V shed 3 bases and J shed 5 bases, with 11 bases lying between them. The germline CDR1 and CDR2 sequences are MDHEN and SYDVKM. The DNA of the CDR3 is TGTGCCAGCAGTTTCCCGGGGATCAACGAGCAGTACTTC. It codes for CASSFPGINEQYF. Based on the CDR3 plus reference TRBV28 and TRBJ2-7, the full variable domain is DVKVTQSSRYLVKRTGEKVFLECVQDMDHENMFWYRQDPGLGLRLIYFSYDVKMKEKGDIPEGYSVSREKKERFSLILESASTNQTSMYLCASSFPGINEQYFGPGTRLTVT.

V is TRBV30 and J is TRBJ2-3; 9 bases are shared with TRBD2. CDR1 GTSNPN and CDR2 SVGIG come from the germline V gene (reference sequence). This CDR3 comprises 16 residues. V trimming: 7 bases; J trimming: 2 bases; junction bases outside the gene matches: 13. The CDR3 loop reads CASQPGLAGNTDTQYF. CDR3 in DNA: TGTGCCTCCCAGCCAGGGCTAGCGGGAAACACAGATACGCAGTATTTT.

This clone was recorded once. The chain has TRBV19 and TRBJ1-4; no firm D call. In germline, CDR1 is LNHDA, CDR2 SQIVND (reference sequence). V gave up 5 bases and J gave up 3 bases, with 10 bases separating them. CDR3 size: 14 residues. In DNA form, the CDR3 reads TGTGCCAGTAGTTCTGTCGGGGCTAATGAAAAACTGTTTTTT. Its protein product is CASSSVGANEKLFF.